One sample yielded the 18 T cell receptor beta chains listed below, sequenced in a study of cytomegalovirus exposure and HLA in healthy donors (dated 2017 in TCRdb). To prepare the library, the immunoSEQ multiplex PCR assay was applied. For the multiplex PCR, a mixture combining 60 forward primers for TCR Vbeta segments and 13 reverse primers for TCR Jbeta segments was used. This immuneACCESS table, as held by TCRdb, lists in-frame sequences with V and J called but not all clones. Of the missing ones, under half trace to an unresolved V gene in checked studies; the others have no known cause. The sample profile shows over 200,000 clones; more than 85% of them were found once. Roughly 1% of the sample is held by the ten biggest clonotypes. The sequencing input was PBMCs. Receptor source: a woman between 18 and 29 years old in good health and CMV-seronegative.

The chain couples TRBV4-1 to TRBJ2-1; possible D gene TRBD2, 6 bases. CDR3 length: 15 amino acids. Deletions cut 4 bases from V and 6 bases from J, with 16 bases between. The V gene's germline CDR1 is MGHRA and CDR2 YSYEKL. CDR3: CASSPGLVQGNEQFF. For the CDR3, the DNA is TGCGCCAGCAGCCCGGGACTCGTACAAGGCAATGAGCAGTTCTTC.

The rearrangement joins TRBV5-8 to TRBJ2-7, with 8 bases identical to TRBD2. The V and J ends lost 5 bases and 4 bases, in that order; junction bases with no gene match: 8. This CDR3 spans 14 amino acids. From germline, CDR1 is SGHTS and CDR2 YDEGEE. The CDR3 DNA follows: TGTGCCAGCAGTGGGCCAGCGGGGGCGTACGAGCAGTACTTC. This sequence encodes CASSGPAGAYEQYF.

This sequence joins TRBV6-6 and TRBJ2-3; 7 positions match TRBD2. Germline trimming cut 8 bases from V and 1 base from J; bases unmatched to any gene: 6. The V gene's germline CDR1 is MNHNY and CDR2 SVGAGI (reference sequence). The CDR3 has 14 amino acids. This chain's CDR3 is CASGAGDGTDTQYF. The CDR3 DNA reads TGTGCCAGCGGTGCGGGAGACGGCACAGATACGCAGTATTTT.

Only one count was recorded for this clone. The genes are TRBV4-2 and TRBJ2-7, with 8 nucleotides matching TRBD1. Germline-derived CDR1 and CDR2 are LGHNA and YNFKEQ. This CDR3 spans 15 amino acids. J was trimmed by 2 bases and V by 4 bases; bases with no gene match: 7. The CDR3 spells CASSPSPGQAYEQYF. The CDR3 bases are TGTGCCAGCAGCCCATCTCCGGGACAGGCCTACGAGCAGTACTTC.

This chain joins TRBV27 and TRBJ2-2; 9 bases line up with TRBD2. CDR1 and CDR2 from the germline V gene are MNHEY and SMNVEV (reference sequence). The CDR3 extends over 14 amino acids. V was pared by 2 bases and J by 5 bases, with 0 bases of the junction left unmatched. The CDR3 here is CASSLLAGTGELFF. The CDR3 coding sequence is TGTGCCAGCAGTTTACTAGCGGGAACCGGGGAGCTGTTTTTT.

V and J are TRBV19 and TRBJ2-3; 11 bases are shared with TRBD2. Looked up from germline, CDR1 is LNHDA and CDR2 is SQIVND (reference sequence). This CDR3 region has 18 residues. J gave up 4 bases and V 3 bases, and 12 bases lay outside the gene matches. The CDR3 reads CASSMRSSSGGTPDTQYF. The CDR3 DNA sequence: TGTGCCAGTAGTATGAGGAGCTCTAGCGGGGGGACGCCAGATACGCAGTATTTT.

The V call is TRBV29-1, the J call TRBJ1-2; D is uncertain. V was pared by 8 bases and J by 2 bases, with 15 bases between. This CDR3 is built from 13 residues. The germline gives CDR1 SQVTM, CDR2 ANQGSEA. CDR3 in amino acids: CSLGGGTNYGYTF. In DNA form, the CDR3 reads TGCAGCCTAGGCGGAGGTACAAACTATGGCTACACCTTC.

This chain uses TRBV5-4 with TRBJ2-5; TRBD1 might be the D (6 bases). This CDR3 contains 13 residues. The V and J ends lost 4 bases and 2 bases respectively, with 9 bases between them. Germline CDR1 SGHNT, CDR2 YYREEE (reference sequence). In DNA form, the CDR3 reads TGTGCCAGCAGCGGTACAGGGCAAGAGACCCAGTACTTC. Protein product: CASSGTGQETQYF.

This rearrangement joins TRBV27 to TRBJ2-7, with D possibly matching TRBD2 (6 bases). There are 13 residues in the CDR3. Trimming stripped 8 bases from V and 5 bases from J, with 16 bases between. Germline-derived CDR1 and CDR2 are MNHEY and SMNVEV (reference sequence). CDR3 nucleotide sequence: TGTGCCAGCGGACACGGGAGTCTCCACGAGCAGTACTTC. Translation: CASGHGSLHEQYF.

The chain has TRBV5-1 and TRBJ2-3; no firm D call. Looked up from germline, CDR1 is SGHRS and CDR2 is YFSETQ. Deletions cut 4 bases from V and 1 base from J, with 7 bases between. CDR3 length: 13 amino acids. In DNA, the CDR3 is TGCGCCAGCAGCCCCCTCGGCACAGATACGCAGTATTTT. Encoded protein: CASSPLGTDTQYF.

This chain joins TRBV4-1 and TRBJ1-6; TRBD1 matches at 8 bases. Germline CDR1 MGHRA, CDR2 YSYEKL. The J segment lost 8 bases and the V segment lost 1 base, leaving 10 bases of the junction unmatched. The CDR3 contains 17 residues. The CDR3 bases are TGCGCCAGCAGCCAAGTTGGGCCCGGACAGGGTTATTCACCCCTCCACTTT. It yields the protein CASSQVGPGQGYSPLHF.

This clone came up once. CDR3 in DNA: TGTGCCAGCAGAACAGGCACCAACTATGGCTACACCTTC. Encoded protein: CASRTGTNYGYTF. The chain has TRBV6-1 and TRBJ1-2; TRBD1 is a possible D gene (5 bases). The CDR3 is 13 amino acids. The germline V gene has CDR1 MNHNS and CDR2 SASEGT. With 6 bases removed from V and 2 bases from J, the gap between germline ends came to 10 bases.

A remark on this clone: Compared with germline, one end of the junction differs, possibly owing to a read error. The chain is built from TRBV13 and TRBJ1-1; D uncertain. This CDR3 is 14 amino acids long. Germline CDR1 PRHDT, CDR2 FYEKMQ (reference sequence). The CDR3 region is CASSVGPAETEAFF. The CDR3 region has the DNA TGTGCCAGCAGCGTAGGACCCGCGGAAACTGAAGCTTTCTTT.

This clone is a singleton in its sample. The CDR3 is CASSLAPGQGPSDTQYF. CDR3 nucleotide sequence: TGCGCCAGCAGCTTGGCCCCGGGACAGGGGCCCTCAGATACGCAGTATTTT. The V call is TRBV5-1, the J call TRBJ2-3, with 10 bases identical to TRBD1. The V and J ends lost 0 bases and 4 bases, in that order; junction bases with no gene match: 8. Germline values: CDR1 SGHRS, CDR2 YFSETQ. This CDR3 contains 17 residues.

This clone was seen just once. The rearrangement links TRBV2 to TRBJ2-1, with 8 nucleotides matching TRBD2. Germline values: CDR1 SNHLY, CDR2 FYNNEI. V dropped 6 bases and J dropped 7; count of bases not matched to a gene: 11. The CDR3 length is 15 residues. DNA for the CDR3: TGTGCCAGCAGGGTGGGGACTAGTGCCCTTAATGAGCAGTTCTTC. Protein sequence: CASRVGTSALNEQFF.

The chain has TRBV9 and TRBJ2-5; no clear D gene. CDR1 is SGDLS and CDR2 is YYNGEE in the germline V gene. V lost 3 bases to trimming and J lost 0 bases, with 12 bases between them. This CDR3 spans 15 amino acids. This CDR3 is CASSEPPRNQETQYF. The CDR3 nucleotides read TGTGCCAGCAGCGAGCCCCCGCGAAACCAAGAGACCCAGTACTTC.

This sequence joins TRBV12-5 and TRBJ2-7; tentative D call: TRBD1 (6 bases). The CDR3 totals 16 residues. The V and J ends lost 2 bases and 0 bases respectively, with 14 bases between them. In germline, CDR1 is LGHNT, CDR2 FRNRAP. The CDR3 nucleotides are TGTGCTAGTGGTTTGACCCCGGACAGATCCTCCTACGAGCAGTACTTC. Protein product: CASGLTPDRSSYEQYF.

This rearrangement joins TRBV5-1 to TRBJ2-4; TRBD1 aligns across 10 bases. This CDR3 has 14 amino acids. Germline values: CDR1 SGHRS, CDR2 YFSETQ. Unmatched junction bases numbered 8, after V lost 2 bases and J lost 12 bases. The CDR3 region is CASSLLPGQGNQYF. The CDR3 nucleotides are TGCGCCAGCAGCTTACTTCCGGGACAGGGGAATCAGTACTTC.